The 30 T cell receptor beta chains below come from one sample, sequenced in a study of early T cells in non-severe SARS-CoV-2 infection. TCRdb called the 5' RACE reads again in MiXCR, with one record for every CDR3 protein. This table holds approximately 56,000 distinct CDR3 sequences, 8% to 13% found once. The specimen was whole blood. These receptors were obtained from an adult who was a healthcare worker with PCR-confirmed SARS-CoV-2 infection or an uninfected control (not recorded which).

In this sample, this clonotype turned up many times. The chain links TRBV6-2 or TRBV6-3 to TRBJ2-7; 12 bases fit TRBD2. Germline assignment: CDR1 MNHEY and CDR2 SVGEGT. The junction had 8 bases not matched to a gene; V was cut back by 2 bases and J by 0 bases. This CDR3 is built from 18 residues. This chain's CDR3 is CASSYAGTSGPSSYEQYF. The CDR3 DNA reads TGTGCCAGCAGTTACGCTGGGACTAGCGGGCCGAGCTCCTACGAGCAGTACTTC.

This clonotype was detected many times. CDR3 coding DNA: TGTGCCAGCAGCCAGAGTCTGAACACTGAAGCTTTCTTT. Its protein product is CASSQSLNTEAFF. The chain employs TRBV7-2 and TRBJ1-1; no definite D call. Germline lookup yields CDR1 SGHTA and CDR2 FQGNSA. V was shortened by 5 bases and J by 0 bases, with 7 bases between the two germline ends. This CDR3 comprises 13 residues.

A few counts support this clonotype. The chain links TRBV19 to TRBJ2-1, with D unclear. Trimming shortened V by 3 bases and J by 15 bases, and 9 bases separated the two germline ends. The CDR3 contains 10 residues. The germline V gene has CDR1 LNHDA and CDR2 SQIVND (reference sequence). The CDR3 protein is CASSIVVPFF. The CDR3 region has the DNA TGTGCCAGTAGTATTGTGGTACCGTTCTTC.

In its sample, this clonotype was seen many times. V usage is TRBV29-1 and J usage is TRBJ1-2; TRBD1 is a possible D gene (5 bases). Germline V CDR1 and CDR2: SQVTM, ANQGSEA. CDR3 length equals 14 residues. V dropped 4 bases and J dropped 8 bases, with 20 bases sitting between them. The CDR3 DNA is TGCAGCGTTGCGGGGACTAAGACCTTGTCGGGCTACACCTTC. Amino acids: CSVAGTKTLSGYTF. Looking up the rest from reference TRBV29-1 and TRBJ1-2 gives the full variable domain: SAVISQKPSRDICQRGTSLTIQCQVDSQVTMMFWYRQQPGQSLTLIATANQGSEATYESGFVIDKFPISRPNLTFSTLTVSNMSPEDSSIYLCSVAGTKTLSGYTFGSGTRLTVV.

The chain joins TRBV29-1 to TRBJ1-1; D is perhaps TRBD1 (5 bases). The germline V gene encodes CDR1 SQVTM and CDR2 ANQGSEA. This CDR3 has 10 amino acids. Deletions cut 4 bases from V and 6 bases from J, with 6 bases between. This chain's CDR3 is CSVGTSEAFF. The DNA for the CDR3 is TGCAGCGTTGGGACATCTGAAGCTTTCTTT.

The J gene is TRBJ2-2, the V gene TRBV28, with a possible D match to TRBD2 (7 bases). Germline V lookup: CDR1 MDHEN, CDR2 SYDVKM. The V end was cut by 5 bases, the J end by 4 bases, with 14 bases between. This CDR3 is 15 amino acids long. The CDR3 loop reads CASSRLGGGTGELFF. Written as DNA, the CDR3 is TGTGCCAGCAGTAGGCTGGGAGGGGGCACCGGGGAGCTGTTTTTT.

In this sample, this clonotype turned up many times. The chain is built from TRBV7-2 and TRBJ2-1, with D tentatively TRBD1 or TRBD2 (7 bases each). The V and J ends lost 4 bases and 5 bases respectively, with 15 bases between them. This CDR3 contains 15 residues. Looked up from germline, CDR1 is SGHTA and CDR2 is FQGNSA. The CDR3 region has the DNA TGTGCCAGCAGCTGGCAGGGGGGGAGAAACAATGAGCAGTTCTTC. It yields the protein CASSWQGGRNNEQFF.

In its sample, this clonotype is medium-sized. The rearrangement joins TRBV6-2 or TRBV6-3 to TRBJ2-2; TRBD2 agrees at 8 bases. Germline V CDR1 and CDR2: MNHEY, SVGEGT. After removal of 5 bases from V and 4 bases from J, the junction contained 3 bases not matched to a gene. This CDR3 contains 14 residues. The chain's CDR3 is CASSPGTSTGELFF. The CDR3 DNA reads as TGTGCCAGCAGTCCCGGGACTAGCACCGGGGAGCTGTTTTTT.

The table lists this clonotype with a few counts. The rearrangement joins TRBV7-3 to TRBJ2-1; 10 positions agree with TRBD2. V shed 5 bases and J 7 bases; nucleotides not matched to a gene: 8. The germline V gene has CDR1 SGHTA and CDR2 FQGTGA. CDR3 size: 15 residues. The DNA of the CDR3 is TGTGCCAGCAGCATAAGCGGGAGGGCCTCAAATGAGCAGTTCTTC. This encodes CASSISGRASNEQFF.

This clonotype was recorded at least ten times. This rearrangement joins TRBV4-3 to TRBJ1-1; tentative D call: TRBD1 (6 bases). The CDR3 runs to 13 residues. V was pared by 0 bases and J by 12 bases, with 14 bases between. Looked up from germline, CDR1 is LGHNA and CDR2 is YSLEER. The DNA of the CDR3 is TGCGCCAGCAGCCAAGAGGCCAGGGGTCTGACTTTCTTT. It specifies CASSQEARGLTFF.

At least ten counts were recorded for this clonotype. The gene calls are TRBV29-1 and TRBJ1-4; D is undetermined. The germline gives CDR1 SQVTM, CDR2 ANQGSEA. V shed 0 bases and J shed 8 bases, with 7 bases lying between them. The CDR3 runs to 12 residues. This CDR3 is CSVEDLEEKLFF. CDR3 nucleotides: TGCAGCGTTGAAGATCTAGAGGAAAAACTGTTTTTT.

A word on this clonotype: Germline and junction disagree at one end, which may indicate a read error. This chain uses TRBV6-6 with TRBJ2-5; D is ambiguous. CDR3 length: 14 residues. From germline, CDR1 is MNHNY and CDR2 SVGAGI (reference sequence). The CDR3 is CPSSYVGWGETQYF. The CDR3 DNA follows: TGTCCCAGCAGTTACGTAGGATGGGGAGAGACCCAGTACTTC.

This clonotype was counted ten times or more. This chain connects TRBV27 to TRBJ2-2, with 10 bases that match TRBD1. V lost 7 bases to trimming and J lost 7 bases; unmatched junction nucleotides: 9. The CDR3 loop spans 15 amino acids. Germline CDR1 MNHEY, CDR2 SMNVEV (reference sequence). Here the CDR3 DNA reads TGTGCCAGCACCCTGACAGGGGGCAGAGTCGGGGAGCTGTTTTTT. It is translated as CASTLTGGRVGELFF.

The chain has TRBV12-3 or TRBV12-4 and TRBJ2-5; D ambiguous. V dropped 5 bases and J dropped 7 bases, with 11 bases sitting between them. The CDR3 runs to 12 residues. This chain's CDR3 is CASSNGPGTQYF. The CDR3 nucleotides are TGTGCCAGCAGTAACGGCCCTGGGACCCAGTACTTC.

This clonotype was detected many times. The CDR3 nucleotides are TGCAGCGCCCTGCCACAGGGGTCCAGCACTGAAGCTTTCTTT. Amino acids: CSALPQGSSTEAFF. The J gene is TRBJ1-1, the V gene TRBV29-1, with 7 positions matching TRBD1. The germline V gene has CDR1 SQVTM and CDR2 ANQGSEA. V shed 7 bases and J 4 bases; nucleotides not matched to a gene: 12. The CDR3 runs 14 residues.

This chain connects TRBV6-6 to TRBJ2-1; TRBD2 matches at 7 bases. The V segment lost 8 bases and the J segment 9 bases; nucleotides outside the gene matches: 10. Germline CDR1 MNHNY, CDR2 SVGAGI (reference sequence). The CDR3 contains 13 residues. CDR3 protein: CASGGSRIREQFF. Written as DNA, the CDR3 is TGTGCCAGCGGCGGGAGTAGGATACGTGAGCAGTTCTTC.

In its sample, this clonotype was seen a few times. V usage is TRBV18 and J usage is TRBJ1-2; 9 bases fit TRBD1. The CDR3 runs 15 residues. Germline V lookup: CDR1 KGHSH, CDR2 LQKENI. The V segment lost 5 bases and the J segment 8 bases; nucleotides outside the gene matches: 12. CDR3: CASSAGTGKEGGYTF. CDR3 nucleotides: TGTGCCAGCTCAGCCGGGACAGGGAAGGAAGGAGGCTACACCTTC.

This clonotype occurred a few times. The CDR3 reads CSVTGAGEKLFF. For the CDR3, the DNA is TGCAGCGTTACAGGGGCAGGGGAAAAACTGTTTTTT. The chain joins TRBV29-1 to TRBJ1-4, with 7 bases lining up with TRBD1. This CDR3 contains 12 residues. The germline V gene encodes CDR1 SQVTM and CDR2 ANQGSEA. V trimming: 5 bases; J trimming: 8 bases; junction bases outside the gene matches: 5.

This clonotype was seen only a few times. The J gene is TRBJ2-5, the V gene TRBV4-3; 12 bases line up with TRBD2. V gave up 3 bases and J gave up 4 bases; unmatched junction bases: 6. The CDR3 length is 16 residues. Germline assignment: CDR1 LGHNA and CDR2 YSLEER. The CDR3, as DNA: TGCGCCAGCAGCCAGGACACGGGACTAGCGGGAGAGACCCAGTACTTC. This encodes CASSQDTGLAGETQYF.

This clonotype appeared many times. V gene TRBV5-4 combines with J gene TRBJ2-7, with D hard to call. V gave up 4 bases and J gave up 1 base, with 12 bases separating them. CDR1 SGHNT and CDR2 YYREEE come from the germline V gene (reference sequence). The CDR3 sequence is 14 residues long. The CDR3 here is CASSPNPESYEQYF. The CDR3 coding sequence is TGTGCCAGCAGCCCTAATCCAGAATCCTACGAGCAGTACTTC. Looking up the rest from reference TRBV5-4 and TRBJ2-7 gives the full variable domain: ETGVTQSPTHLIKTRGQQVTLRCSSQSGHNTVSWYQQALGQGPQFIFQYYREEENGRGNFPPRFSGLQFPNYSSELNVNALELDDSALYLCASSPNPESYEQYFGPGTRLTVT.

The rearrangement joins TRBV6-2 or TRBV6-3 to TRBJ2-7, with D unclear. CDR1 and CDR2 from the germline V gene are MNHEY and SVGEGT. Deletions cut 1 base from V and 3 bases from J, with 4 bases between. The CDR3 spans 12 residues. CDR3: CASSYFGYEQYF. The CDR3 region has the DNA TGTGCCAGCAGTTACTTCGGCTACGAGCAGTACTTC.

There are many counts of this clonotype. The chain links TRBV29-1 to TRBJ2-7; the D call may be TRBD1 or TRBD2 (5 bases each). The V gene's germline CDR1 is SQVTM and CDR2 ANQGSEA. V was shortened by 4 bases and J by 1 base, with 8 bases between the two germline ends. The CDR3 runs to 12 residues. The CDR3 bases are TGCAGCGTTGGGGACGGTTCCTACGAGCAGTACTTC. Its protein is CSVGDGSYEQYF.

At least ten counts were recorded for this clonotype. V is TRBV7-8 and J is TRBJ2-7, with D tentatively TRBD1 (5 bases). V gave up 4 bases and J gave up 2 bases, with 9 bases separating them. In germline, CDR1 is SGHVS, CDR2 FQNEAQ. The CDR3 has 13 amino acids. This chain's CDR3 is CASSSREPYEQYF. CDR3 sequence (DNA): TGTGCCAGCAGCTCCAGGGAACCCTACGAGCAGTACTTC.

This clonotype came up many times. The chain combines TRBV9 with TRBJ2-2; D not certain. Germline V gene data show CDR1 as SGDLS and CDR2 as YYNGEE. V was trimmed by 0 bases and J by 6 bases, leaving 18 bases between them. The CDR3 totals 17 residues. The DNA for the CDR3 is TGTGCCAGCAGCGTAGACGTCAGTCGTAGGAGCGCCGGGGAGCTGTTTTTT. It codes for CASSVDVSRRSAGELFF. Looking up the rest from reference TRBV9 and TRBJ2-2 gives the full variable domain: DSGVTQTPKHLITATGQRVTLRCSPRSGDLSVYWYQQSLDQGLQFLIQYYNGEERAKGNILERFSAQQFPDLHSELNLSSLELGDSALYFCASSVDVSRRSAGELFFGEGSRLTVL.

This clonotype occurred a few times. This chain links TRBV20-1 with TRBJ2-1; either TRBD1 or TRBD2 may fit D (5 bases each). The length of the CDR3 is 19 residues. V shed 3 bases and J shed 4 bases, with 28 bases lying between them. Germline V gene data show CDR1 as DFQATT and CDR2 as SNEGSKA (reference sequence). The CDR3 region is CSASVPWGHTGGEYNEQFF. The CDR3 DNA is TGCAGTGCTAGCGTCCCTTGGGGTCATACTGGGGGAGAGTACAATGAGCAGTTCTTC.

This clonotype was picked up many times. The chain joins TRBV2 to TRBJ1-6, with 12 nucleotides matching TRBD1. This CDR3 has 15 residues. Looked up from germline, CDR1 is SNHLY and CDR2 is FYNNEI. The junction had 8 bases not matched to a gene; V was cut back by 6 bases and J by 11 bases. The chain's CDR3 is CASSRDRGRGAPLHF. In DNA form, the CDR3 reads TGTGCCAGCAGCCGGGACAGGGGGCGAGGTGCACCCCTCCACTTT.

The table lists this clonotype with many counts. V gene TRBV11-2 combines with J gene TRBJ2-7; 8 bases line up with TRBD2. The germline gives CDR1 SGHAT, CDR2 FQNNGV. With 3 bases clipped from V and 4 bases from J, the junction kept 8 bases outside the gene matches. The CDR3 consists of 15 residues. This CDR3 is CASSFSAGEGYEQYF. CDR3 in DNA: TGTGCCAGCAGCTTCTCAGCGGGAGAGGGTTACGAGCAGTACTTC.

The chain carries TRBV27 and TRBJ2-5; the D is unclear. Germline CDR1 and CDR2: MNHEY and SMNVEV (reference sequence). The CDR3 extends over 14 amino acids. The V end was cut by 5 bases, the J end by 4 bases, with 14 bases between. The CDR3 here is CASSPVDGRETQYF. The CDR3 nucleotides read TGTGCCAGCAGTCCTGTTGACGGTCGAGAGACCCAGTACTTC.

The rearrangement uses TRBV7-2 and TRBJ2-3; weak D call: TRBD1 (6 bases). The CDR3 loop spans 14 amino acids. Germline CDR1 is SGHTA and CDR2 is FQGNSA. With 4 bases removed from V and 4 bases from J, the gap between germline ends came to 12 bases. The CDR3 loop reads CASSSTGYADTQYF. CDR3 DNA: TGTGCCAGCAGCTCTACAGGGTATGCAGATACGCAGTATTTT.

This clonotype came up many times. This sequence joins TRBV24-1 and TRBJ2-1, with 11 bases matching TRBD1. V dropped 4 bases and J dropped 7; count of bases not matched to a gene: 8. Germline CDR1 reads KGHDR; CDR2 reads SFDVKD. The CDR3 is 16 residues long. The CDR3 protein is CATSDPRTGGRNEQFF. In DNA, the CDR3 is TGTGCCACCAGTGACCCTCGGACAGGGGGCCGTAATGAGCAGTTCTTC.